The rows below give T cell receptor beta chains drawn from one sample of a study of T-cell memory formation after mild COVID-19. TCRdb reprocessed the 5' RACE reads via MiXCR and lists one record per CDR3 protein. This sample has fewer than 700,000 distinct CDR3 sequences, with roughly 21% found just once. The sequenced sample consisted of PBMCs or a T cell subset sorted from them (not recorded which). These receptors were collected from an adult woman who had mild COVID-19 (a few samples of this study predate the infection). Cell type and time point are not known. Both conserved end residues are part of each CDR3. The D gene is left open where the match is weak. Clone size is stated in some rows and not others, as once, few, many or a class when expanded.

v_call: TRBV9
clone_size: -
d_call: -
j_call: TRBJ1-1
cdr3_nt: TGTGCCAGCAGCGTAGCCTTCGGGACTGAAGCTTTCTTT
cdr3_aa: CASSVAFGTEAFF

v_call: TRBV7-2
clone_size: few
d_call: TRBD1
j_call: TRBJ2-7
cdr3_nt: TGTGCCAGCAGCTCCACTTCCGGGACAGGGGCCTACGAGCAGTACTTC
cdr3_aa: CASSSTSGTGAYEQYF

v_call: TRBV6-5
clone_size: few
d_call: -
j_call: TRBJ2-7
cdr3_nt: TGTGCCAGCAGCCTTCAGCGATCGAGGTCCTACGAGCAGTACTTC
cdr3_aa: CASSLQRSRSYEQYF

v_call: TRBV28
clone_size: -
d_call: -
j_call: TRBJ2-6
cdr3_nt: TGTGCCAGCAGTTTATCCGGCCGGCCTCCTGGGGCCAACGTCCTGACTTTC
cdr3_aa: CASSLSGRPPGANVLTF

v_call: TRBV3-1
clone_size: -
d_call: -
j_call: TRBJ2-3
cdr3_nt: TGTGCCAGCGGTCAGAGGGGGGGCACAGATACGCAGTATTTT
cdr3_aa: CASGQRGGTDTQYF

v_call: TRBV13
clone_size: -
d_call: -
j_call: TRBJ1-2
cdr3_nt: TGTGCCAGCAGTAATTGGGGGGGAAACTATGGCTACACCTTC
cdr3_aa: CASSNWGGNYGYTF

v_call: TRBV7-2
clone_size: few
d_call: -
j_call: TRBJ2-7
cdr3_nt: TGTGCCAGCAGCCTAGGGACGGGGTTCCACGAGCAGTACTTC
cdr3_aa: CASSLGTGFHEQYF

v_call: TRBV24-1
clone_size: once
d_call: TRBD1
j_call: TRBJ2-3
cdr3_nt: TGTGCCACCAGTGATTTGGCAGGGGGCGCAGGTACAGATACGCAGTATTTT
cdr3_aa: CATSDLAGGAGTDTQYF

v_call: TRBV20-1
clone_size: few
d_call: TRBD2
j_call: TRBJ2-1
cdr3_nt: TGCAGTGCTAGAGCGGGACTAGCGTCCTACAATGAGCAGTTCTTC
cdr3_aa: CSARAGLASYNEQFF

v_call: TRBV6-5
clone_size: few
d_call: -
j_call: TRBJ2-1
cdr3_nt: TGTGCCAGCAGTTCCTGGCCCGTACACTACAATGAGCAGTTCTTC
cdr3_aa: CASSSWPVHYNEQFF

v_call: TRBV12-3/TRBV12-4
clone_size: -
d_call: TRBD1
j_call: TRBJ1-1
cdr3_nt: TGTGCCAGCAGTCCTAGGGGACAGGCGGGGAACACTGAAGCTTTCTTT
cdr3_aa: CASSPRGQAGNTEAFF

v_call: TRBV14
clone_size: -
d_call: -
j_call: TRBJ2-3
cdr3_nt: TGTGCCAGCAGCCGCCTTTCTAGGACAGCAACCTCCTTACTCACAGATACGCAGTATTTT
cdr3_aa: CASSRLSRTATSLLTDTQYF